These T cell receptor beta chains were read from a single sample in a study of T cell responses to AZD1222 COVID-19 vaccine. Profiled with immunoSEQ multiplex PCR; TCRdb holds only in-frame clones, not every one. The sample lists approximately 64,000 clones, roughly 84% occurring once. The source material was peripheral blood, sampled on day 0 of AZD1222 vaccination. The receptors shown here come from an adult in good health. CDR3s include the opening cysteine and the closing phenylalanine or tryptophan. The size field is filled for only some rows; it gives once, few, many or a size class.

J | size | V | CDR3
TRBJ2-2 | - | TRBV27 | CASSFQRANTGELFF
TRBJ1-5 | - | TRBV6-5 | CASSYDSSGNQPQHF
TRBJ2-5 | - | TRBV3-1/TRBV3-2 | CASSPQGSGAQYF
TRBJ1-5 | - | TRBV19 | CASSMVENSNQPQHF
TRBJ2-7 | - | TRBV5-1 | CASSLGQGLTYEQYF
TRBJ2-1 | few | TRBV25-1 | CASTRTGAYNEQFF
TRBJ1-2 | few | TRBV6-5 | CASILAGAGYTF
TRBJ1-5 | - | TRBV6-5 | CASSYGGNQPQHF
TRBJ1-3 | - | TRBV6-4 | CASSVDGTPGNTIYF
TRBJ2-7 | few | TRBV7-9 | CASSLVGGQKFSYEQYF
TRBJ2-7 | once | TRBV6-1 | CASSLQGAAYEQYF
TRBJ1-3 | - | TRBV5-8 | CASSLNWDSLFSGNTIYF
TRBJ2-1 | - | TRBV4-3 | CASSQELAGVGEQFF
TRBJ1-4 | - | TRBV27 | CASSFNRFNEKLFF
TRBJ1-2 | - | TRBV5-8 | CASRAGRGYTF
TRBJ1-2 | - | TRBV6-5 | CASRQGSANYGYTF
TRBJ1-5 | - | TRBV28 | CASRYSGTGGTYSNQPQHF
TRBJ2-1 | - | TRBV20-1 | CSASGGRDNEQFF
TRBJ1-1 | - | TRBV5-1 | CASSLGHSDLTEAFF
TRBJ2-1 | - | TRBV4-2 | CASSLDTGANEQFF
TRBJ1-1 | - | TRBV19 | CASSPRGRNEAFF
TRBJ1-6 | - | TRBV11-2 | CASSLVYGWNSPLHF
TRBJ1-1 | - | TRBV11-2 | CASSHEGRGSVEAFF
TRBJ1-2 | - | TRBV28 | CASSLRVRADYGYTF
TRBJ1-5 | few | TRBV5-5 | CASSPDAGRAQHF
TRBJ1-5 | - | TRBV11-2 | CASSARGPPTEQPQHF
TRBJ1-5 | - | TRBV19 | CASSDQPQHF
TRBJ1-2 | - | TRBV7-9 | CASSSPSIRGYGYTF
TRBJ2-7 | once | TRBV27 | CASSFGGTGWRGEQYF
TRBJ2-3 | - | TRBV9 | CASSVEGRASTDTQYF
TRBJ2-7 | - | TRBV10-2 | CASSELVSPSEQYF
TRBJ1-2 | few | TRBV28 | CASRSPGQSPRGYYGYTF
TRBJ2-5 | few | TRBV7-6 | CASSLQQGGETQYF
TRBJ1-4 | - | TRBV11-2 | CASSLYGTAVTNEKLFF
TRBJ2-3 | - | TRBV5-1 | CASSLGFPPLDTQYF
TRBJ1-1 | - | TRBV5-1 | CASSFGILIAEAFF
TRBJ1-4 | once | TRBV5-1 | CASSLDQGAVGEKLFF
TRBJ2-3 | - | TRBV7-8 | CASSRAGWGSTDTQYF
TRBJ1-5 | - | TRBV18 | CASSPGTGSQPQHF
TRBJ1-3 | - | TRBV11-3 | CASSYRPDRDGNTIYF
TRBJ2-7 | few | TRBV28 | CASMIAYEQYF
TRBJ1-2 | - | TRBV5-8 | CASRRQGLGRGYTF
TRBJ2-5 | - | TRBV4-3 | CASSPDREETQYF
TRBJ2-1 | - | TRBV6-6 | CASAFRDSTMGEFF
TRBJ2-1 | - | TRBV2 | CASRTSSSRNEQFF
TRBJ1-1 | - | TRBV5-4 | CASSLFGIGNTEAFF
TRBJ2-7 | once | TRBV3-1/TRBV3-2 | CASSLDRFSYEQYF
TRBJ2-7 | - | TRBV5-6 | CASSLQGPTGDF
TRBJ1-1 | - | TRBV15 | CATSRPRQGSTEAFF
TRBJ2-5 | - | TRBV28 | CASSTPTSPQYF
TRBJ1-2 | once | TRBV30 | CAWSKPGQGLNYGYTF
TRBJ1-6 | - | TRBV6-1 | CASSDLSYGSYNSPLHF
TRBJ1-1 | - | TRBV7-9 | CASSFTGDAAFF
TRBJ1-6 | - | TRBV21-1 | CASRKVWNRGYNSPLHF